This T cell receptor (beta chain) stems from a study of patients and donors after allogeneic stem cell transplantation. Germline-derived CDR1 and CDR2 are SGHAT and FQNNGV. The CDR3 spans 14 residues. V gave up 2 bases and J gave up 5 bases; unmatched junction bases: 2. This clonotype was found a few times. Each CDR3 protein gets one entry after TCRdb re-called the RT-PCR reads with MiXCR. Of around 240,000 distinct CDR3 sequences listed, about 14% are singletons. This chain joins TRBV11-2 and TRBJ2-1, with 8 bases that match TRBD2. The sample consisted of blood, either unsorted or a sorted T cell fraction (not recorded which). The sequence derives from a human donor who was either an allogeneic HSCT recipient or a stem cell or donor lymphocyte infusion donor (not recorded which). It is not recorded whose cells these are; they may come from a transplant donor. CDR3 nucleotide sequence: TGTGCCAGCAGCTTAAGCGGGAGTCACAATGAGCAGTTCTTC. It specifies CASSLSGSHNEQFF.